This T cell receptor (beta chain) comes out of a study of cytotoxic CD8 clonotypes in ibrutinib-treated CLL. Study details: The cohort had over nine relapsed/refractory and fewer than 16 treatment-naive patients, 17 to 18 IGHV unmutated.

V lost 6 bases to trimming and J lost 6 bases; unmatched junction nucleotides: 7. Germline V gene sequence: CDR1 SGHVS, CDR2 FQNEAQ. This CDR3 region has 15 residues. By its share, this clone is medium-sized (0.01 to 0.1%). Its cognate antigen is unknown. Study-wide results and limits: Baseline-level clonality went beyond age-matched healthy donors and moved in step with circulating CD8+ T-cell counts. Clonality showed a rise at ibrutinib response that reversed toward baseline at progression.

With cryopreserved PBMCs as the source, 2 to 2.5 micrograms of genomic DNA went to TCR beta libraries. Profiled with immunoSEQ multiplex PCR; TCRdb holds only in-frame clones, not every one. The sample lists roughly 160,000 clones, approximately 80% occurring once. The sequencing used PBMCs, collected after 12 months of ibrutinib treatment. The chain couples TRBV7-8 to TRBJ1-5, with 11 nucleotides matching TRBD1. The source of this sequence is a human donor with chronic lymphocytic leukemia. This chain's CDR3 is CASSPDRGLTQPQHF. CDR3 nucleotides: TGTGCCAGCAGTCCGGACAGGGGGCTTACTCAGCCCCAGCATTTT. Full variable domain (rest looked up from reference TRBV7-8 and TRBJ1-5): GAGVSQSPRYKVAKRGQDVALRCDPISGHVSLFWYQQALGQGPEFLTYFQNEAQLDKSGLPSDRFFAERPEGSVSTLKIQRTQQEDSAVYLCASSPDRGLTQPQHFGDGTRLSIL.